Shown below are 5 T cell receptor beta chains from a single sample sequenced in a study of CD8+ T cells in alopecia areata. Following RNA extraction, reverse transcription yielded cDNA that acted as the sequencing template. Repertoires were generated with immunoSEQ multiplex PCR, while TCRdb's copy carries only in-frame clones and drops some. This sample carries about 88,000 clones, 40% to 50% of them seen once, and the ten largest clones take around 18%. Sample treatment: oral pan-JAK inhibitor, 5-10 mg twice daily. Sequencing used CD8+ T cells sorted from blood, obtained at week 24, from a patient treated with tofacitinib. These receptors were obtained from a human donor with alopecia areata.

V and J are TRBV30 and TRBJ1-4; a weak D match, TRBD1 (5 bases). This CDR3 has 15 amino acids. V was trimmed by 0 bases and J by 0 bases, leaving 8 bases between them. Germline values: CDR1 GTSNPN, CDR2 SVGIG (reference sequence). CDR3 DNA sequence: TGTGCCTGGAGTGTTGACAGCTCAACTAATGAAAAACTGTTTTTT. As protein: CAWSVDSSTNEKLFF. The full variable domain, in which reference TRBV30 and TRBJ1-4 provide the parts outside the CDR3, is SQTIHQWPATLVQPVGSPLSLECTVEGTSNPNLYWYRQAAGRGLQLLFYSVGIGQISSEVPQNLSASRPQDRQFILSSKKLLLSDSGFYLCAWSVDSSTNEKLFFGSGTQLSVL.

V gene TRBV19 combines with J gene TRBJ1-1; possible D gene TRBD1, 5 bases. Trimming removed 5 bases at V and 7 bases at J, with 14 bases between. There are 13 residues in the CDR3. Germline V CDR1 and CDR2: LNHDA, SQIVND (reference sequence). The CDR3 loop reads CASSPDRTNEAFF. CDR3 nucleotide sequence: TGTGCCAGTAGTCCTGATCGGACAAATGAAGCTTTCTTT.

This chain connects TRBV9 to TRBJ2-1; 9 nucleotides agree with TRBD2. J gave up 8 bases and V 3 bases, and 12 bases lay outside the gene matches. CDR1 and CDR2 (germline): SGDLS, YYNGEE. This CDR3 has 16 amino acids. CDR3 sequence: CASSETAGGVIYEQFF. The CDR3 DNA is TGTGCCAGCAGCGAGACTGCGGGAGGGGTAATCTATGAGCAGTTCTTC.

This clone was observed a few times. The CDR3 coding sequence is TGCAGCGTTGAAGAGAGGGGTTCCTACAATGAGCAGTTCTTC. Its protein is CSVEERGSYNEQFF. The chain joins TRBV29-1 to TRBJ2-1; D assignment may be TRBD1 or TRBD2 (5 bases each). The length of the CDR3 is 14 residues. Germline CDR1 is SQVTM and CDR2 is ANQGSEA. V shed 0 bases and J shed 1 base, with 7 bases lying between them.

The chain is built from TRBV7-9 and TRBJ2-7; D call uncertain. The CDR3 runs to 13 residues. The V end was cut by 3 bases, the J end by 2 bases, with 8 bases between. The germline gives CDR1 SEHNR, CDR2 FQNEAQ (reference sequence). Written as DNA, the CDR3 is TGTGCCAGCAGCTTCGGTATTGCCTACGAGCAGTACTTC. It specifies CASSFGIAYEQYF. The full variable domain, its missing parts supplied by reference TRBV7-9 and TRBJ2-7, is DTGVSQNPRHKITKRGQNVTFRCDPISEHNRLYWYRQTLGQGPEFLTYFQNEAQLEKSRLLSDRFSAERPKGSFSTLEIQRTEQGDSAMYLCASSFGIAYEQYFGPGTRLTVT.